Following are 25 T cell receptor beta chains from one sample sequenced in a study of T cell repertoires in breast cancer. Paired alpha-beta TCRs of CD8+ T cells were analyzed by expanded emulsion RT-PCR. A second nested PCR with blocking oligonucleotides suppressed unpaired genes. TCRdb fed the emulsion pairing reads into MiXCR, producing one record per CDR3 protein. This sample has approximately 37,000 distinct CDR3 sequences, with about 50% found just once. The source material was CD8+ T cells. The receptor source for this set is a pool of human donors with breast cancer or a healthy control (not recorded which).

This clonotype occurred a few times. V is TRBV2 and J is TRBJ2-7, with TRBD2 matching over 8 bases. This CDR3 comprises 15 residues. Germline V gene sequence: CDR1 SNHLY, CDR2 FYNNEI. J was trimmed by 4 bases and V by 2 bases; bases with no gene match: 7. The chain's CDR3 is CASSEQRGYSYEQYF. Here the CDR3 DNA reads TGTGCCAGCAGTGAACAGCGGGGGTACTCTTACGAGCAGTACTTC.

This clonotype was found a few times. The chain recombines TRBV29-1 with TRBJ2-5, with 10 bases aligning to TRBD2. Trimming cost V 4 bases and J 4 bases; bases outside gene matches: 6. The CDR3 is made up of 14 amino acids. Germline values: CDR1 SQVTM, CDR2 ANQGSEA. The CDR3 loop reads CSVAGLAGAETQYF. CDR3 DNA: TGCAGCGTTGCGGGGCTAGCGGGGGCAGAGACCCAGTACTTC.

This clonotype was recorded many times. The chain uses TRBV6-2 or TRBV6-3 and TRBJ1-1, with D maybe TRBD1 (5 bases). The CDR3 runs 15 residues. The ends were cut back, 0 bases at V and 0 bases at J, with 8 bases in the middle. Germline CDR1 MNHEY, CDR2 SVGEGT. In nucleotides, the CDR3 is TGTGCCAGCAGTTACTCGAGGGGACTGAACACTGAAGCTTTCTTT. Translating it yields CASSYSRGLNTEAFF.

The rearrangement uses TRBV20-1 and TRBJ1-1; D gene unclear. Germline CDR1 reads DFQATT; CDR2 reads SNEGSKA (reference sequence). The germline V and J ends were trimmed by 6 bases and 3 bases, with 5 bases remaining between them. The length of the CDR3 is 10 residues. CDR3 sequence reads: CSAYDTEAFF. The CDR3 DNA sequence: TGCAGTGCCTATGACACTGAAGCTTTCTTT.

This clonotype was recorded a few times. The CDR3 region has the DNA TGTGCCAGCAGCCAGCTCGGGACTAGCGGACACAATGAGCAGTTCTTC. This translates into CASSQLGTSGHNEQFF. This chain links TRBV27 with TRBJ2-1; 11 bases agree with TRBD2. CDR3 length equals 16 residues. The ends lost 6 bases at V and 5 bases at J; junction bases unmatched: 9. Germline CDR1 reads MNHEY; CDR2 reads SMNVEV (reference sequence).

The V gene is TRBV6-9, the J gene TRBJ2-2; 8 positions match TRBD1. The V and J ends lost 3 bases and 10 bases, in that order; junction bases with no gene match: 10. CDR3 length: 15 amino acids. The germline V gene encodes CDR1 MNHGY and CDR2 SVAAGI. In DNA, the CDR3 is TGTGCCAGCAGTTACCTACCTGCAGGGGGCGTGGAGCTGTTTTTT. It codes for CASSYLPAGGVELFF.

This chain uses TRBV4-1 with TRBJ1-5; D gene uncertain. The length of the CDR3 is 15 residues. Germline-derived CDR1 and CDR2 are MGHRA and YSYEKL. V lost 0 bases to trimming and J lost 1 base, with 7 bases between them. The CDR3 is CASSQDGVSNQPQHF. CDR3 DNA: TGCGCCAGCAGCCAAGACGGGGTCAGCAATCAGCCCCAGCATTTT.

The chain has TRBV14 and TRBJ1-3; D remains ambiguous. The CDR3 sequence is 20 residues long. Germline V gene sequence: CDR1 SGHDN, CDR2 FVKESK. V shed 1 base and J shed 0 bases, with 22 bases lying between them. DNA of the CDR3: TGTGCCAGCAGCCAAGTTCCGAAGGCCCTAAGCACCGGCTCTGGAAACACCATATATTTT. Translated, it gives CASSQVPKALSTGSGNTIYF.

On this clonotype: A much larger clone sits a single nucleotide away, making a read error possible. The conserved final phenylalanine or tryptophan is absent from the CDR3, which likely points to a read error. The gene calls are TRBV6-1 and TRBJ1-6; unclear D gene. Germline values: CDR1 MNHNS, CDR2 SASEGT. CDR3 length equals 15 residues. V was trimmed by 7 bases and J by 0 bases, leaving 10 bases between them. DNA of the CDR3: TGTGCCAGCAATCAGGAGAGCTCCTATAATTCACCCCTCCACCTT. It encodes CASNQESSYNSPLHL.

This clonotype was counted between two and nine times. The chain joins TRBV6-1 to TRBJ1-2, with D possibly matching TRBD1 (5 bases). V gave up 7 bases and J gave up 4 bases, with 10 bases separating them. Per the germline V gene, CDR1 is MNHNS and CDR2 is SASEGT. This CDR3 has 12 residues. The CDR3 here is CASKRGGYGYTF. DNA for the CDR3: TGTGCCAGCAAAAGGGGCGGCTATGGCTACACCTTC.

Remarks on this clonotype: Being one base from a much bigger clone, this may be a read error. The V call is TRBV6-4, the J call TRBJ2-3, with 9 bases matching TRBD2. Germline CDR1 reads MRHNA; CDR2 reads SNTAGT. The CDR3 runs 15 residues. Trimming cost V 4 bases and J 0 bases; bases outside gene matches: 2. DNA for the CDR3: TGTGCCAGCAGTGGCGGGGGGGGTAGCACAGATACGCAGTATTTT. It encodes CASSGGGGSTDTQYF.

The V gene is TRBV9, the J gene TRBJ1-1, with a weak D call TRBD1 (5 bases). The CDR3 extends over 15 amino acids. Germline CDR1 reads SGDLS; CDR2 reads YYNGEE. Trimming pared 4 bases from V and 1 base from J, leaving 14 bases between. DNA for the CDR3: TGTGCCAGCAGCCTGTCAGGGAACAAGAACACTGAAGCTTTCTTT. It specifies CASSLSGNKNTEAFF. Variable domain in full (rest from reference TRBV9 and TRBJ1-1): DSGVTQTPKHLITATGQRVTLRCSPRSGDLSVYWYQQSLDQGLQFLIQYYNGEERAKGNILERFSAQQFPDLHSELNLSSLELGDSALYFCASSLSGNKNTEAFFGQGTRLTVV.

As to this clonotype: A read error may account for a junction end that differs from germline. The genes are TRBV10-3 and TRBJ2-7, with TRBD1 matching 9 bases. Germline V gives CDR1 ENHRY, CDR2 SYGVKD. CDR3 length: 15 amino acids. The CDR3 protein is CTISPPGQGNYEQYF. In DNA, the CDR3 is TGTACCATCAGCCCTCCGGGACAGGGTAACTACGAGCAGTACTTC.

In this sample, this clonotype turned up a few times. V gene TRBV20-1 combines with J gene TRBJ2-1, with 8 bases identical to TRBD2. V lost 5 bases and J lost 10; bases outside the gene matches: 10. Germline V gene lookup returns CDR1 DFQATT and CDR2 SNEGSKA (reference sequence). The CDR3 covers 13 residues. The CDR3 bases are TGCAGTGCTGGCGACCGGGAGGGAGGCGAGCAGTTCTTC. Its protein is CSAGDREGGEQFF.

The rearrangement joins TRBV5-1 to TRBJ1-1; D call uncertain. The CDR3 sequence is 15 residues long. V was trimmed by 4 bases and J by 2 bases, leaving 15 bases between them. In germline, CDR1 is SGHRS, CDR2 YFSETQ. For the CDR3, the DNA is TGCGCCAGCAGCCCACCAGTGGGCAGCAACACTGAAGCTTTCTTT. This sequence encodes CASSPPVGSNTEAFF.

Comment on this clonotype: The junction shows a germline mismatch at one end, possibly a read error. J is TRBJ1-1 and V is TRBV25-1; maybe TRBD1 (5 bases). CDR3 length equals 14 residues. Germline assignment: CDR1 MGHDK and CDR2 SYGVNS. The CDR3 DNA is TGTGCCAGCAGTAAATACAGCAGGGCCACTGAAGCTTTCTTT. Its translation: CASSKYSRATEAFF. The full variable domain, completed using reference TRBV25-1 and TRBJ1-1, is EADIYQTPRYLVIGTGKKITLECSQTMGHDKMYWYQQDPGMELHLIHYSYGVNSTEKGDLSSESTVSRIRTEHFPLTLESARPSHTSQYLCASSKYSRATEAFFGQGTRLTVV.

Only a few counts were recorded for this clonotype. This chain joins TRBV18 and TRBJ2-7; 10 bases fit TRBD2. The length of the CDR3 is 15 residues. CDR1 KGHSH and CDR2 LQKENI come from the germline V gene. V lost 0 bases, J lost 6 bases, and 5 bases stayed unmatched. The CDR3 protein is CASSPPAGGPSEQYF. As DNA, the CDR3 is TGTGCCAGCTCACCACCAGCGGGAGGGCCGAGCGAGCAGTACTTC. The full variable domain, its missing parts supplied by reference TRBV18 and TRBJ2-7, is NAGVMQNPRHLVRRRGQEARLRCSPMKGHSHVYWYRQLPEEGLKFMVYLQKENIIDESGMPKERFSAEFPKEGPSILRIQQVVRGDSAAYFCASSPPAGGPSEQYFGPGTRLTVT.

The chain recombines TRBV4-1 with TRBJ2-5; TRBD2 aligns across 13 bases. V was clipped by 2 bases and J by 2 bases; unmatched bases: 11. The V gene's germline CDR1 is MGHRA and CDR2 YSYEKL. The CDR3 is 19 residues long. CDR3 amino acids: CASSQSFVGLAGDQETQYF. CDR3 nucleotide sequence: TGCGCCAGCAGCCAATCTTTTGTTGGACTAGCGGGAGATCAAGAGACCCAGTACTTC.

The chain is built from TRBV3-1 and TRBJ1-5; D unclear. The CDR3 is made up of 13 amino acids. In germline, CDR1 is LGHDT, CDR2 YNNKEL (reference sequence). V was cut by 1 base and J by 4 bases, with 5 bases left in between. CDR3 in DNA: TGTGCCAGCAGCCAAGGGTCTAATCAGCCCCAGCATTTT. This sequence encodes CASSQGSNQPQHF.

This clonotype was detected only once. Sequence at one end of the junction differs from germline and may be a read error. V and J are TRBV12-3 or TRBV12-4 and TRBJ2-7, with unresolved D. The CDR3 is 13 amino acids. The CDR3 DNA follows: TGTGCCAGCGGTTTGGGGATGCCCTACGAGCAGTACTTC. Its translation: CASGLGMPYEQYF.

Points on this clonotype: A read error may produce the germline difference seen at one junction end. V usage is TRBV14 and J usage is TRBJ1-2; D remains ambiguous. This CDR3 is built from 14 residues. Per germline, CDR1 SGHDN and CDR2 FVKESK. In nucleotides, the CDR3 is TGTGCCAGCAACCAAGAAAGACAACTTTATGGCTACACCTTC. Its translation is CASNQERQLYGYTF.

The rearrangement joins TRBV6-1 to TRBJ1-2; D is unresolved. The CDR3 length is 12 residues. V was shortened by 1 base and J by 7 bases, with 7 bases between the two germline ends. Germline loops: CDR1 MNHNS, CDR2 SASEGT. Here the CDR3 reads CASSEEYGGYTF. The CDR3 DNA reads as TGTGCCAGCAGTGAAGAGTACGGTGGCTACACCTTC.

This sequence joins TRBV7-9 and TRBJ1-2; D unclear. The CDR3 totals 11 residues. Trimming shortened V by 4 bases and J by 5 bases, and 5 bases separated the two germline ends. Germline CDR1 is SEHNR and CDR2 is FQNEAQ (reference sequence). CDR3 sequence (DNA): TGTGCCAGCAGCTACGGGTATGGCTACACCTTC. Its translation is CASSYGYGYTF.

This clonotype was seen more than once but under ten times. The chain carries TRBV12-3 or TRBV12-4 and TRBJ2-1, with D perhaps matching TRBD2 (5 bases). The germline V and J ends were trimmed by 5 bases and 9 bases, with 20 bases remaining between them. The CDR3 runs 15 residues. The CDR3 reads CASSLKGVGFIEQFF. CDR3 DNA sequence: TGTGCCAGCAGTCTCAAGGGAGTCGGATTTATTGAGCAGTTCTTC.

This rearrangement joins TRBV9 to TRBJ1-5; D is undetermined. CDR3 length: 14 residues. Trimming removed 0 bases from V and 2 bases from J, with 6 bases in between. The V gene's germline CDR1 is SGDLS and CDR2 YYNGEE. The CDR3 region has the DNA TGTGCCAGCAGCGTAGGAGATGGCAATCAGCCCCAGCATTTT. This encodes CASSVGDGNQPQHF.